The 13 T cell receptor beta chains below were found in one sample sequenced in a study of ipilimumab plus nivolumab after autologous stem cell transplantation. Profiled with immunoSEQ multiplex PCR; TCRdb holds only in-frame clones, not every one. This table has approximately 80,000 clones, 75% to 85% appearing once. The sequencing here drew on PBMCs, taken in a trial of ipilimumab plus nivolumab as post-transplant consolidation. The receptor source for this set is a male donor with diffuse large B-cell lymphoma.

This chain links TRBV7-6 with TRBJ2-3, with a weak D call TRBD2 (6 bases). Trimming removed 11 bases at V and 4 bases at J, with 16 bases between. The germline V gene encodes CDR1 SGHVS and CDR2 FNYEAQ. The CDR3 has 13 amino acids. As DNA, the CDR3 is TGTGCCTCGGTACGGGGGAGGTCAGATACGCAGTATTTT. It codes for CASVRGRSDTQYF. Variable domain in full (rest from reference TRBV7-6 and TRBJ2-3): GAGVSQSPRYKVTKRGQDVALRCDPISGHVSLYWYRQALGQGPEFLTYFNYEAQQDKSGLPNDRFSAERPEGSISTLTIQRTEQRDSAMYRCASVRGRSDTQYFGPGTRLTVL.

This CDR3 reads CASSQVVGVETQYF. CDR3 nucleotides: TGCGCCAGCAGCCAAGTAGTGGGAGTCGAGACCCAGTACTTC. This chain connects TRBV4-1 to TRBJ2-5; weak D call: TRBD2 (5 bases). Trimming took 1 base from V and 5 from J, leaving 11 bases between them. This CDR3 has 14 amino acids. In germline, CDR1 is MGHRA, CDR2 YSYEKL.

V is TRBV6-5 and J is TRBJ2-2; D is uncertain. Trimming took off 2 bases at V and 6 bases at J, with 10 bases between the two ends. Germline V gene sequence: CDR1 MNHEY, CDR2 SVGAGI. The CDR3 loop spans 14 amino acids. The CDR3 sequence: CASSYPKSPGELFF. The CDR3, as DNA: TGTGCCAGCAGTTACCCGAAGTCCCCCGGGGAGCTGTTTTTT.

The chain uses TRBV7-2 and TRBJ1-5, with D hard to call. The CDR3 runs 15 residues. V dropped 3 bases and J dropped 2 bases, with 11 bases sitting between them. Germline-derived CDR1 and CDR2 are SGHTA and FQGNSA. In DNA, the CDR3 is TGTGCCAGCAGCTTCGGGTTCGGGGGCAATCAGCCCCAGCATTTT. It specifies CASSFGFGGNQPQHF.

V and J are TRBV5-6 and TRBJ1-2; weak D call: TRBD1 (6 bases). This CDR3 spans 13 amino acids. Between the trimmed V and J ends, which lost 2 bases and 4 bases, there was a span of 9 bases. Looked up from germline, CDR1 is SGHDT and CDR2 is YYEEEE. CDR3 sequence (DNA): TGTGCCAGCAGCTTAACAGGGTCCTATGGCTACACCTTC. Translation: CASSLTGSYGYTF.

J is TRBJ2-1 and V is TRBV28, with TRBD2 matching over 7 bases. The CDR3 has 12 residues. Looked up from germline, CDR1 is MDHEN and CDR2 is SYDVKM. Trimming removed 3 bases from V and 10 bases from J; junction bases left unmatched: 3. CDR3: CASSFGGSEQFF. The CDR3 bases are TGTGCCAGCAGTTTCGGGGGGTCCGAGCAGTTCTTC.

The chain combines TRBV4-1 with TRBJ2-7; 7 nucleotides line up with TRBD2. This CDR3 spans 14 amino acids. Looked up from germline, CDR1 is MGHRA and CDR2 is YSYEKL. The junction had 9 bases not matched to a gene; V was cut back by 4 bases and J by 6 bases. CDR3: CASSRQAGLPEQYF. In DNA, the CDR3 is TGCGCCAGCAGCCGTCAAGCGGGGCTCCCCGAGCAGTACTTC.

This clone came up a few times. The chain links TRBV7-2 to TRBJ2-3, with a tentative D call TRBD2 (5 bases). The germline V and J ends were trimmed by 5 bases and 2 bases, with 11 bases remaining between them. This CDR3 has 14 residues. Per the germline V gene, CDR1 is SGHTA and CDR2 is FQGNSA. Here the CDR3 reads CASSPGLITDTQYF. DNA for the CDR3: TGTGCCAGCAGCCCAGGACTGATCACAGATACGCAGTATTTT. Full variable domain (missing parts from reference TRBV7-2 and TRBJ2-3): GAGVSQSPSNKVTEKGKDVELRCDPISGHTALYWYRQSLGQGLEFLIYFQGNSAPDKSGLPSDRFSAERTGGSVSTLTIQRTQQEDSAVYLCASSPGLITDTQYFGPGTRLTVL.

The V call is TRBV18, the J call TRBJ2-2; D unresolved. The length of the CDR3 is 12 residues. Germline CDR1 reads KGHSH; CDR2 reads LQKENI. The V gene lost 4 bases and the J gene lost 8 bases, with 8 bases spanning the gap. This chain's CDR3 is CASSLSLGELFF. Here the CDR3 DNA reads TGTGCCAGCTCACTTTCTTTGGGGGAGCTGTTTTTT.

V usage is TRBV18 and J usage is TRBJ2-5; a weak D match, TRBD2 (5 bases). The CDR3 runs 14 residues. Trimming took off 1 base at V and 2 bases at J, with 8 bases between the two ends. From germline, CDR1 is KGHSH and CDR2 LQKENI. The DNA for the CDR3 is TGTGCCAGCTCACCACGGGAGTTACAAGAGACCCAGTACTTC. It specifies CASSPRELQETQYF.

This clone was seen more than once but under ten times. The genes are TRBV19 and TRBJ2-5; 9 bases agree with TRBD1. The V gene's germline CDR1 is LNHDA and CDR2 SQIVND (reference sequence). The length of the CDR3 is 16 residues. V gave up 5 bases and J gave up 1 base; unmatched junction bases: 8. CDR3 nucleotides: TGTGCCAGTAGTCCTCGGACAGGGGCTACCCAAGAGACCCAGTACTTC. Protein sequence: CASSPRTGATQETQYF.

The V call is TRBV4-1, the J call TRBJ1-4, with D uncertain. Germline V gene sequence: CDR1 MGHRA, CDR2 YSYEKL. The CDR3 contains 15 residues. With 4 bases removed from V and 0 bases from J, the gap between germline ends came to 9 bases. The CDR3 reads CASSPRQTTNEKLFF. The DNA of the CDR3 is TGCGCCAGCAGCCCGAGACAAACAACTAATGAAAAACTGTTTTTT.

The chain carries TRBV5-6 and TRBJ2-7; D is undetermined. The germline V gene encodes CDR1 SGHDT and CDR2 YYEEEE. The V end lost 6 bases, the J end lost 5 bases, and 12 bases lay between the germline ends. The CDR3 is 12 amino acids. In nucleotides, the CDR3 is TGTGCCAGCAAGGCGCTTGGGGACGAGCAGTACTTC. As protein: CASKALGDEQYF.